The present entry profiles one T cell receptor beta chain with its context. Germline trimming cut 2 bases from V and 8 bases from J; bases unmatched to any gene: 7. The CDR3 is 15 residues long. Germline values: CDR1 MNHEY, CDR2 SVGAGI. The sample is drawn from a study of blood T cell repertoires in COVID-19. Study summary: Samples of COVID-19 (acute and convalescent) were obtained from the United States, Italy and Spain.

Original data processing: Reference gene primer amplification in the assay estimated nucleated cell counts. Assay used: immunoSEQ multiplex PCR; TCRdb lists only in-frame clones, some missing. That table gives V, J and clone size, and the DNA gave D and trimming. The top ten clones hold roughly 8% of a sample with almost 500,000 clones, about 88% of them seen once. The V gene is TRBV6-5, the J gene TRBJ2-1; 9 nucleotides align to TRBD1. The clonotype comes from a woman aged 55 to 70 who had recovered from COVID-19. Sequencing was done on a sample of PBMCs or T cells enriched from blood (not recorded which). CDR3 DNA sequence: TGTGCCAGCAGTTACCGGGACAGGGCCATCGATGAGCAGTTCTTC. Its protein product is CASSYRDRAIDEQFF.